A single sample gave rise to the 20 T cell receptor beta chains below, sequenced in a study of blood T cell repertoires in COVID-19 (dated by TCRdb to about 2020). Receptor libraries were prepared by the immunoSEQ multiplex PCR assay. TCRdb carries this immuneACCESS record with in-frame sequences only. Its versions omit some clonotypes, under half of them owing to an unresolved V gene in the studies checked, with the rest unexplained. The sample table records 7,000 or so clones; roughly nine tenths of these occur just once. The top ten clonotypes cover 8.5% to 12% of the sample. The sequenced sample consisted of peripheral blood. The receptors come from a man between 65 and 85 years old with active COVID-19.

This chain joins TRBV29-1 and TRBJ2-7, with D perhaps matching TRBD2 (5 bases). The germline V and J ends were trimmed by 3 bases and 2 bases, with 11 bases remaining between them. CDR3 length equals 13 residues. Germline assignment: CDR1 SQVTM and CDR2 ANQGSEA. CDR3 DNA sequence: TGCAGCGTTGATGCTGTGAGGGCCTACGAGCAGTACTTC. It specifies CSVDAVRAYEQYF.

This clone was seen a few times. The gene calls are TRBV4-2 and TRBJ1-6; 12 nucleotides agree with TRBD1. Germline lookup yields CDR1 LGHNA and CDR2 YNFKEQ. Unmatched junction bases numbered 2, after V lost 3 bases and J lost 8 bases. CDR3 size: 15 residues. CDR3 bases: TGTGCCAGCAGCCAGGGGACAGGGGGCGATTCACCCCTCCACTTT. Its translation: CASSQGTGGDSPLHF.

The V call is TRBV5-5, the J call TRBJ1-5; the match to TRBD1 covers 10 bases. CDR3 length: 16 residues. CDR1 SGHKS and CDR2 YYEKEE come from the germline V gene (reference sequence). V trimming: 4 bases; J trimming: 2 bases; junction bases outside the gene matches: 6. The CDR3: CASSAGTGVGNQPQHF. The CDR3 coding sequence is TGTGCCAGCAGCGCCGGGACAGGGGTTGGCAATCAGCCCCAGCATTTT.

This chain joins TRBV30 and TRBJ2-5, with 13 bases that match TRBD2. Germline V CDR1 and CDR2: GTSNPN, SVGIG (reference sequence). The CDR3 has 14 residues. The junction had 2 bases not matched to a gene; V was cut back by 3 bases and J by 4 bases. This chain's CDR3 is CAWRRLAGGETQYF. For the CDR3, the DNA is TGTGCCTGGAGAAGACTAGCGGGGGGAGAGACCCAGTACTTC.

The rearrangement uses TRBV19 and TRBJ1-2, with a tentative D call TRBD1 (6 bases). CDR3 size: 12 residues. Deletions cut 7 bases from V and 6 bases from J, with 12 bases between. Germline V CDR1 and CDR2: LNHDA, SQIVND (reference sequence). CDR3 sequence reads: CASTIQGNGYTF. In DNA, the CDR3 is TGTGCCAGTACCATACAGGGAAATGGCTACACCTTC.

The V and J genes are TRBV9 and TRBJ2-1, with 7 bases that match TRBD2. CDR3 length equals 14 residues. The germline gives CDR1 SGDLS, CDR2 YYNGEE. J was trimmed by 8 bases and V by 0 bases; bases with no gene match: 5. CDR3 sequence reads: CASSVGRGGYEQFF. CDR3 bases: TGTGCCAGCAGCGTAGGTAGGGGAGGGTATGAGCAGTTCTTC.

V usage is TRBV3-1 (or the pseudogene TRBV3-2) and J usage is TRBJ2-3, with a possible D match to TRBD2 (6 bases). Trimming took 6 bases from V and 1 from J, leaving 8 bases between them. In germline, CDR1 is LGHDT, CDR2 YNNKEL (reference sequence). The CDR3 consists of 13 residues. In DNA, the CDR3 is TGTGCCAGCAGTCCGGGGGGCACAGATACGCAGTATTTT. Translation: CASSPGGTDTQYF.

This chain links TRBV11-2 with TRBJ2-1, with 8 bases identical to TRBD2. The length of the CDR3 is 17 residues. CDR1 is SGHAT, CDR2 FQNNGV, per germline. After removal of 2 bases from V and 0 bases from J, the junction contained 6 bases not matched to a gene. This CDR3 reads CASSLSRGGSSYNEQFF. For the CDR3, the DNA is TGTGCCAGCAGCTTATCCCGCGGGGGGAGCTCCTACAATGAGCAGTTCTTC.

This rearrangement joins TRBV9 to TRBJ1-3; tentative D call: TRBD1 (5 bases). Germline lookup yields CDR1 SGDLS and CDR2 YYNGEE. Deletions cut 4 bases from V and 7 bases from J, with 18 bases between. The CDR3 sequence is 15 residues long. The CDR3 here is CASSLAADTLNTIYF. In nucleotides, the CDR3 is TGTGCCAGCAGCCTAGCCGCGGACACGTTGAACACCATATATTTT.

The chain joins TRBV19 to TRBJ2-2, with a possible D match to TRBD1 (7 bases). Trimming removed 7 bases at V and 2 bases at J, with 20 bases between. The CDR3 contains 17 residues. Germline lookup yields CDR1 LNHDA and CDR2 SQIVND (reference sequence). In DNA form, the CDR3 reads TGTGCCAGTAAGGGGGCCCGGGGCGGGGAAAACACCGGGGAGCTGTTTTTT. It yields the protein CASKGARGGENTGELFF.

V usage is TRBV25-1 and J usage is TRBJ1-5; D might be TRBD1 (5 bases). The germline gives CDR1 MGHDK, CDR2 SYGVNS. This CDR3 spans 14 amino acids. V lost 4 bases, J lost 4 bases, and 11 bases lay in between. CDR3: CASSGGGWNQPQHF. DNA of the CDR3: TGTGCCAGCAGTGGGGGGGGATGGAATCAGCCCCAGCATTTT.

This sequence joins TRBV6-2 or TRBV6-3 and TRBJ1-6; no firm D call. CDR3 length: 17 amino acids. Trimming stripped 6 bases from V and 0 bases from J, with 15 bases between. Germline V gene lookup returns CDR1 MNHEY and CDR2 SVGEGT. The CDR3 loop is CASSLLQPSSYNSPLHF. The CDR3 DNA sequence: TGTGCCAGCAGCCTCCTACAGCCGAGCTCCTATAATTCACCCCTCCACTTT.

V and J are TRBV5-4 and TRBJ2-3; 9 bases map to TRBD2. V trimming: 5 bases; J trimming: 0 bases; junction bases outside the gene matches: 4. CDR3 length: 15 residues. Germline V lookup: CDR1 SGHNT, CDR2 YYREEE (reference sequence). The CDR3 coding sequence is TGTGCCAGCAGGCGGGGGGGGGCAAGCACAGATACGCAGTATTTT. Its translation is CASRRGGASTDTQYF.

J is TRBJ1-3 and V is TRBV24-1; 9 nucleotides align to TRBD1. V shed 12 bases and J 2 bases; nucleotides not matched to a gene: 10. Germline lookup yields CDR1 KGHDR and CDR2 SFDVKD. The CDR3 has 15 residues. The CDR3 loop reads CASRAGTGTGNTIYF. Written as DNA, the CDR3 is TGTGCCTCGAGAGCCGGGACAGGGACTGGAAACACCATATATTTT.

The rearrangement joins TRBV27 to TRBJ1-3, with 10 nucleotides matching TRBD1. Germline values: CDR1 MNHEY, CDR2 SMNVEV (reference sequence). The ends lost 7 bases at V and 2 bases at J; junction bases unmatched: 5. The CDR3 totals 15 residues. The CDR3 reads CASMGQGRPGNTIYF. The CDR3 nucleotides read TGTGCCAGCATGGGACAGGGGAGACCTGGAAACACCATATATTTT.

The chain employs TRBV7-9 and TRBJ2-5; 10 bases align to TRBD2. With V trimmed by 1 base and J by 10 bases, 3 bases remained unmatched. Germline CDR1 and CDR2: SEHNR and FQNEAQ (reference sequence). This CDR3 contains 13 residues. The CDR3 loop is CASSLVAGGVQYF. The CDR3 DNA is TGTGCCAGCAGCTTAGTAGCGGGGGGAGTCCAGTACTTC. Based on the CDR3 plus reference TRBV7-9 and TRBJ2-5, the full variable domain is DTGVSQNPRHKITKRGQNVTFRCDPISEHNRLYWYRQTLGQGPEFLTYFQNEAQLEKSRLLSDRFSAERPKGSFSTLEIQRTEQGDSAMYLCASSLVAGGVQYFGPGTRLLVL.

V usage is TRBV2 and J usage is TRBJ2-2, with 7 bases lining up with TRBD1. The trim removed 6 bases at V and 7 bases at J, leaving 8 bases unmatched. The CDR3 sequence is 14 residues long. From germline, CDR1 is SNHLY and CDR2 FYNNEI. The CDR3: CASRPPWTGGELFF. The CDR3 DNA follows: TGTGCCAGCAGGCCCCCATGGACAGGCGGGGAGCTGTTTTTT.

The CDR3 region has the DNA TGTGCCAGCAAGTTATACAGGGGGCCCTACGAGCAGTACTTC. Its translation is CASKLYRGPYEQYF. The rearrangement uses TRBV6-5 and TRBJ2-7, with 9 bases lining up with TRBD1. There are 14 residues in the CDR3. V was pared by 7 bases and J by 2 bases, with 6 bases of the junction left unmatched. In germline, CDR1 is MNHEY, CDR2 SVGAGI.

The chain links TRBV6-1 to TRBJ1-6; D is uncertain. Germline loops: CDR1 MNHNS, CDR2 SASEGT. The CDR3 length is 14 residues. The ends were cut back, 2 bases at V and 6 bases at J, with 8 bases in the middle. CDR3 sequence: CASSEIRSNSPLHF. The CDR3 DNA reads TGTGCCAGCAGTGAAATTCGGAGTAATTCACCCCTCCACTTT.

This rearrangement joins TRBV5-1 to TRBJ1-4; the D gene is possibly TRBD1 (6 bases). The length of the CDR3 is 13 residues. V was pared by 2 bases and J by 4 bases, with 6 bases between. Germline V CDR1 and CDR2: SGHRS, YFSETQ. The CDR3 loop reads CASSLQGNEKLFF. DNA of the CDR3: TGCGCCAGCAGCTTACAGGGTAATGAAAAACTGTTTTTT. Looking up the rest from reference TRBV5-1 and TRBJ1-4 gives the full variable domain: KAGVTQTPRYLIKTRGQQVTLSCSPISGHRSVSWYQQTPGQGLQFLFEYFSETQRNKGNFPGRFSGRQFSNSRSEMNVSTLELGDSALYLCASSLQGNEKLFFGSGTQLSVL.